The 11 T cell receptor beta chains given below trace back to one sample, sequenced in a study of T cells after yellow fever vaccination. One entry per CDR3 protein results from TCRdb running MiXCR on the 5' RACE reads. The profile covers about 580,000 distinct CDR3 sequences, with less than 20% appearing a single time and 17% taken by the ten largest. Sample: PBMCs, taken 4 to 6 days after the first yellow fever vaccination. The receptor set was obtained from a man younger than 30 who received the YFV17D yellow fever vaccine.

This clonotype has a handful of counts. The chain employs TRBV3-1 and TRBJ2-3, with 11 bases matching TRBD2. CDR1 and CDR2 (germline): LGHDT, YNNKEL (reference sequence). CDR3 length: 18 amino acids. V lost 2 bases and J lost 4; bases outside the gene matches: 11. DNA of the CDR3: TGTGCCAGCAGCCAATTGTTCACGATAGCGGGGGGGCCAGATACGCAGTATTTT. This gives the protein CASSQLFTIAGGPDTQYF.

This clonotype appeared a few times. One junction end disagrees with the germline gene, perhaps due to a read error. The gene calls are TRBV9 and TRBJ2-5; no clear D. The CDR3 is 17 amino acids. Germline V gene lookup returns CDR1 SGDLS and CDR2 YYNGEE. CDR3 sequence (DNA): TGTGCCAGCAGCGTAAGCATAGCCGACTGGCACCAGGAGACCCAGTACTTC. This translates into CASSVSIADWHQETQYF.

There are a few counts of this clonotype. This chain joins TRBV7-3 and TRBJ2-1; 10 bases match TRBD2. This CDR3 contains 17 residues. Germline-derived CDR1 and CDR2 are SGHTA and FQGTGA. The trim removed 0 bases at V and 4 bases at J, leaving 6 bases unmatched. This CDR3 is CASSLTAGGPDYNEQFF. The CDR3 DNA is TGTGCCAGCAGCTTAACAGCGGGGGGGCCAGATTACAATGAGCAGTTCTTC.

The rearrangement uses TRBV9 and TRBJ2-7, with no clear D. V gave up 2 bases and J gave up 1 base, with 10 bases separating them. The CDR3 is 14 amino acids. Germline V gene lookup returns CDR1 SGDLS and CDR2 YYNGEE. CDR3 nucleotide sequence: TGTGCCAGCAGCGTCAAGACTGTTTCCTACGAGCAGTACTTC. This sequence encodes CASSVKTVSYEQYF.

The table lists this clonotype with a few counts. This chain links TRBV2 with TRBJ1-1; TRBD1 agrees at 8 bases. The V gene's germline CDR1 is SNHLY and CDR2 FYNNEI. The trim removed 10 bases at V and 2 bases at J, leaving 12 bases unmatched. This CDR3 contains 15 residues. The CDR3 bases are TGTGCCACAACCAGAGAGACAGGGGCAAACACTGAAGCTTTCTTT. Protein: CATTRETGANTEAFF.

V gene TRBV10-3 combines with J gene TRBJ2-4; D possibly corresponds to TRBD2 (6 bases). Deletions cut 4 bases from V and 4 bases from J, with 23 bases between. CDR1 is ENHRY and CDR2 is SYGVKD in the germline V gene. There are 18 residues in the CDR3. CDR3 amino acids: CAISGGVPAGGTKNIQYF. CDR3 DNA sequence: TGTGCCATCAGTGGGGGGGTGCCGGCTGGCGGGACGAAAAACATTCAGTACTTC.

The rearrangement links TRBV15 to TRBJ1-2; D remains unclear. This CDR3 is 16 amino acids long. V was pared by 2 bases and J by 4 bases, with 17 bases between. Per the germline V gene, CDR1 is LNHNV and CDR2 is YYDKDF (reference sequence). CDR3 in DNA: TGTGCCACCAGCAGACAGCACAGCACAAATAGCTATGGCTACACCTTC. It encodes CATSRQHSTNSYGYTF. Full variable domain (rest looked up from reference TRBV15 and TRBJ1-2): DAMVIQNPRYQVTQFGKPVTLSCSQTLNHNVMYWYQQKSSQAPKLLFHYYDKDFNNEADTPDNFQSRRPNTSFCFLDIRSPGLGDTAMYLCATSRQHSTNSYGYTFGSGTRLTVV.

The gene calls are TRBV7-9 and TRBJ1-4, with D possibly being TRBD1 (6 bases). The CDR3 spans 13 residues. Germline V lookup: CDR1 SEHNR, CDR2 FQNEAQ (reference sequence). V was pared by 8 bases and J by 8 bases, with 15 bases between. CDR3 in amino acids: CASRPQGREKLFF. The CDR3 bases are TGTGCCAGCCGCCCTCAGGGGCGGGAAAAACTGTTTTTT. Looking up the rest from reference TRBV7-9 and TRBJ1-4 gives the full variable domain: DTGVSQNPRHKITKRGQNVTFRCDPISEHNRLYWYRQTLGQGPEFLTYFQNEAQLEKSRLLSDRFSAERPKGSFSTLEIQRTEQGDSAMYLCASRPQGREKLFFGSGTQLSVL.

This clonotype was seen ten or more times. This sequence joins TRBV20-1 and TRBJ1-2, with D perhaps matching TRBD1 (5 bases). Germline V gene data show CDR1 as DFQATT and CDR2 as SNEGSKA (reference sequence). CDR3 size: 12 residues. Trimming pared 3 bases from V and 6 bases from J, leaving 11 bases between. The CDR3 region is CSASTGSNGYTF. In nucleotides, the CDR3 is TGCAGTGCTAGTACAGGTTCGAATGGCTACACCTTC.

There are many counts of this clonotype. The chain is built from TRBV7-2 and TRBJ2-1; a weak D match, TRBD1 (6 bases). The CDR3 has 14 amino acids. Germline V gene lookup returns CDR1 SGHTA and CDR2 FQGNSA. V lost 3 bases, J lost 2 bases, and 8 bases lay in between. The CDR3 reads CASSFRGTYNEQFF. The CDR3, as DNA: TGTGCCAGCAGCTTCAGGGGCACCTACAATGAGCAGTTCTTC.

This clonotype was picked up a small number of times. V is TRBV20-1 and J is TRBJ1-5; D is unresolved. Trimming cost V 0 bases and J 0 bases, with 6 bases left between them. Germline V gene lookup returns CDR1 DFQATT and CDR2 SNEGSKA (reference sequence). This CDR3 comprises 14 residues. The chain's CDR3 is CSARDEGSNQPQHF. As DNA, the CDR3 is TGCAGTGCTAGAGACGAAGGTAGCAATCAGCCCCAGCATTTT.